The T cell receptor beta chain described here comes from a study of blood T cell repertoires in COVID-19. The wider study: Nucleic acid was either cDNA or gDNA, and it came from T cells, B-cell-depleted T cells, or PBMCs.

This study enrolled people aged 18 to 89 from around 25 US geographic areas. The V gene lost 2 bases and the J gene lost 2 bases, with 10 bases spanning the gap. The V gene's germline CDR1 is KGHSH and CDR2 LQKENI. The CDR3 totals 14 residues. The protocol was immunoSEQ multiplex PCR, while the TCRdb copy is restricted to in-frame clones and leaves out a portion. In the table there are some 370,000 clones, 83% of which are singletons. This clone is a singleton in its sample. The sequencing input was PBMCs or T cells enriched from blood (not recorded which). This chain uses TRBV18 with TRBJ2-7, with D tentatively TRBD2 (6 bases). The sequence came from a woman between 50 and 59 years old who had recovered from COVID-19. The CDR3, as DNA: TGTGCCAGCTCACCAGGAGGGGAACCCTACGAGCAGTACTTC. Its protein product is CASSPGGEPYEQYF.